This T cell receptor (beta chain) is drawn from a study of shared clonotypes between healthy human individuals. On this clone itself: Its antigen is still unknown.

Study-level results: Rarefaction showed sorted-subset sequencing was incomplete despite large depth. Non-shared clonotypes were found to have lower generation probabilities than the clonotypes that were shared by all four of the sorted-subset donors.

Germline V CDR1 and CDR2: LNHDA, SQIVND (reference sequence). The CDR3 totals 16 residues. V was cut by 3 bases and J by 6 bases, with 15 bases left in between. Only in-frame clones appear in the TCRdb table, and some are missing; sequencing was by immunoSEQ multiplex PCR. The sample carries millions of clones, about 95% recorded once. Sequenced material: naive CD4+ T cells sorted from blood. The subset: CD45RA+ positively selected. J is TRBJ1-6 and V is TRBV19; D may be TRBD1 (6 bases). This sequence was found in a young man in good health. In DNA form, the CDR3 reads TGTGCCAGTAGTATGGGGAGGACAGTGATTAATTCACCCCTCCACTTT. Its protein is CASSMGRTVINSPLHF.